These 16 T cell receptor beta chains were sequenced from one sample in a study of blood T cell repertoires in COVID-19. Profiling relied on immunoSEQ multiplex PCR, and the TCRdb table lists in-frame clones only, not all of them. The data contain 65,000 to 85,000 clones, around 90% of them singletons. The sequenced material came from peripheral blood. The origin of the receptors is a human donor in a cohort sampled during active COVID-19.

The chain employs TRBV7-9 and TRBJ1-2; TRBD1 is a possible D gene (6 bases). CDR1 is SEHNR, CDR2 FQNEAQ, per germline (reference sequence). CDR3 length equals 13 residues. V was shortened by 7 bases and J by 4 bases, with 13 bases between the two germline ends. The CDR3, as DNA: TGTGCCAGCACCAGAGACAGGACCTATGGCTACACCTTC. Encoded protein: CASTRDRTYGYTF.

This chain connects TRBV19 to TRBJ1-2; 7 nucleotides line up with TRBD1. CDR3 length: 11 amino acids. Germline CDR1 and CDR2: LNHDA and SQIVND (reference sequence). V lost 11 bases to trimming and J lost 7 bases; unmatched junction nucleotides: 7. Here the CDR3 reads CAAQAGGGYTF. The CDR3 bases are TGTGCCGCGCAGGCAGGGGGTGGCTACACCTTC.

The gene calls are TRBV7-8 and TRBJ2-2, with D possibly matching TRBD2 (5 bases). The V and J ends lost 2 bases and 3 bases respectively, with 16 bases between them. CDR3 length: 17 residues. Germline V lookup: CDR1 SGHVS, CDR2 FQNEAQ. The CDR3 sequence is CASSLRDGGHYTGELFF. In DNA form, the CDR3 reads TGTGCCAGCAGCTTACGTGACGGCGGGCATTACACCGGGGAGCTGTTTTTT.

The chain carries TRBV20-1 and TRBJ1-2; 8 bases are a match to TRBD1. The V segment lost 5 bases and the J segment 10 bases; nucleotides outside the gene matches: 6. Germline loops: CDR1 DFQATT, CDR2 SNEGSKA (reference sequence). This CDR3 has 11 residues. CDR3 region: CSASDRVHYTF. CDR3 DNA sequence: TGCAGTGCTTCGGACAGGGTACACTACACCTTC.

V usage is TRBV2 and J usage is TRBJ2-1; D perhaps matches TRBD2 (5 bases). CDR3 length: 13 amino acids. Germline V CDR1 and CDR2: SNHLY, FYNNEI. The V gene lost 4 bases and the J gene lost 9 bases, with 13 bases spanning the gap. The CDR3 DNA is TGTGCCAGCAGTGGAAATAGCGTAAGTGAGCAGTTCTTC. It encodes CASSGNSVSEQFF.

The rearrangement links TRBV6-2 or TRBV6-3 to TRBJ2-6; 9 nucleotides line up with TRBD1. From germline, CDR1 is MNHEY and CDR2 SVGEGT. The CDR3 loop spans 18 amino acids. V dropped 1 base and J dropped 1; count of bases not matched to a gene: 5. CDR3 coding DNA: TGTGCCAGCAGTTACTTCGGGACAGGGAGGTCTGGGGCCAACGTCCTGACTTTC. Amino acid sequence: CASSYFGTGRSGANVLTF.

The chain recombines TRBV30 with TRBJ1-5; 7 bases line up with TRBD1. J lost 2 bases, V lost 5 bases, and 6 bases had no gene match. Germline V gene lookup returns CDR1 GTSNPN and CDR2 SVGIG (reference sequence). This CDR3 region has 14 residues. The CDR3 bases are TGTGCCTGGTCCCATGGACAGGGCAATCAGCCCCAGCATTTT. This codes for CAWSHGQGNQPQHF.

Note on this clone: The sample contains more than one DNA sequence encoding this CDR3. The V gene is TRBV7-9, the J gene TRBJ2-7; D is perhaps TRBD2 (5 bases). Trimming cost V 1 base and J 5 bases, with 12 bases left between them. Looked up from germline, CDR1 is SEHNR and CDR2 is FQNEAQ (reference sequence). CDR3 length equals 14 residues. CDR3 loop: CASSLGRGAHEQYF. The CDR3 DNA sequence: TGTGCCAGCAGCTTAGGTCGGGGTGCCCACGAGCAGTACTTC.

The V and J genes are TRBV6-5 and TRBJ2-7, with 16 bases fitting TRBD2. Germline V gene lookup returns CDR1 MNHEY and CDR2 SVGAGI. V was clipped by 2 bases and J by 12 bases; unmatched bases: 10. The CDR3 is 16 amino acids. CDR3 nucleotide sequence: TGTGCCAGCAGTTACACGGGACTAGCGGGAGGGCCGGCCCTGTACTTC. This translates into CASSYTGLAGGPALYF.

The rearrangement joins TRBV7-2 to TRBJ1-1; D unresolved. The V and J ends lost 5 bases and 7 bases respectively, with 17 bases between them. The CDR3 runs 14 residues. Germline V lookup: CDR1 SGHTA, CDR2 FQGNSA. The CDR3: CASSRGSGGGEAFF. CDR3 coding DNA: TGTGCCAGCAGCCGTGGGAGCGGCGGCGGTGAAGCTTTCTTT. The entire variable domain, with the rest obtained from reference TRBV7-2 and TRBJ1-1, is as follows: GAGVSQSPSNKVTEKGKDVELRCDPISGHTALYWYRQSLGQGLEFLIYFQGNSAPDKSGLPSDRFSAERTGGSVSTLTIQRTQQEDSAVYLCASSRGSGGGEAFFGQGTRLTVV.

This clone came up a few times. The chain couples TRBV3-1 (or the pseudogene TRBV3-2) to TRBJ1-2; 10 bases fit TRBD1. There are 15 residues in the CDR3. Germline CDR1 reads LGHDT; CDR2 reads YNNKEL (reference sequence). The trim removed 3 bases at V and 3 bases at J, leaving 4 bases unmatched. CDR3 protein: CASSHDRGRDYGYTF. CDR3 coding DNA: TGTGCCAGCAGCCACGACAGGGGGCGAGACTATGGCTACACCTTC.

This sequence joins TRBV4-1 and TRBJ2-7; 9 bases are shared with TRBD1. Germline CDR1 and CDR2: MGHRA and YSYEKL. The V gene end was trimmed by 5 bases and the J gene end by 4 bases; junction bases not matched to a gene: 6. CDR3 length: 14 amino acids. The CDR3 is CASSTGQGRYEQYF. The CDR3 bases are TGCGCCAGCAGCACGGGACAGGGAAGGTACGAGCAGTACTTC.

V gene TRBV24-1 combines with J gene TRBJ2-3, with no clear D. The CDR3 has 14 residues. The germline gives CDR1 KGHDR, CDR2 SFDVKD. Trimming cost V 5 bases and J 2 bases, with 10 bases left between them. Here the CDR3 reads CATSGLRTTDTQYF. CDR3 nucleotides: TGTGCCACCAGTGGCCTCAGAACCACAGATACGCAGTATTTT.

The rearrangement joins TRBV18 to TRBJ2-3, with D possibly TRBD1 on 6 matching bases. Trimming removed 3 bases from V and 0 bases from J, with 16 bases in between. CDR1 and CDR2 (germline): KGHSH, LQKENI. The CDR3 contains 17 residues. CDR3 coding DNA: TGTGCCAGCTCACCCCCGACAGGATCGTCTAGCACAGATACGCAGTATTTT. This gives the protein CASSPPTGSSSTDTQYF.

The chain links TRBV28 to TRBJ2-4, with 7 bases matching TRBD1. CDR1 and CDR2 from the germline V gene are MDHEN and SYDVKM. The CDR3 is 14 residues long. V dropped 4 bases and J dropped 5; count of bases not matched to a gene: 5. CDR3 loop: CASSSPGQQNIQYF. The CDR3 DNA sequence: TGTGCCAGCAGTTCTCCGGGACAGCAAAACATTCAGTACTTC.

This clone appeared once. The chain couples TRBV7-3 to TRBJ1-1; D gene uncertain. Germline CDR1 SGHTA, CDR2 FQGTGA. The CDR3 sequence is 15 residues long. V was clipped by 3 bases and J by 3 bases, with 14 bases between them. Here the CDR3 reads CASSLNGRRDTEAFF. CDR3 coding DNA: TGTGCCAGCAGCTTGAACGGGAGGAGAGACACTGAAGCTTTCTTT.